This T cell receptor (beta chain) was sequenced in a study of blood T cells in healthy people across ages. General study results and limits: Roughly linear declines in TCR beta diversity per million T cells occurred with age.

It was with a sample-barcoded 5' primer and a J-beta primer mix that a second PCR of roughly 7 to 12 cycles was run. At least 3 million CDR3-containing paired-end reads were obtained per sample. One entry per CDR3 protein, called by TCRdb with MiXCR from the 5' RACE reads. The sample carries about 1.4 million distinct CDR3 sequences, 59% recorded once. V lost 3 bases to trimming and J lost 2 bases, with 22 bases between them. The CDR3 is 18 residues long. Drawing of peripheral blood yielded roughly 9.3 milliliters from each donor. A minimum of 6.5 million PBMCs was isolated per sample. Regarding this clonotype: What it recognizes is unknown.

J is TRBJ1-2 and V is TRBV12-3 or TRBV12-4; no clear D. Sequencing used blood. The TCR comes from a man aged 18-30 years in good health. CDR3 residues: CASSFSPFLEDPNYGYTF. The CDR3 nucleotides read TGTGCCAGCAGTTTTTCGCCTTTTTTAGAGGACCCGAACTATGGCTACACCTTC.